The T cell receptor (beta chain) under discussion was sequenced for a study of shared clonotypes between healthy human individuals. As for the study in general: CD4 naive and memory got three plates each, CD8 naive two, CD8 memory one. The study's findings and limits: Memory subsets generally showed smaller estimated richness than naive subsets did. A limitation of the genetic and exposure-history diversity represented arose from few donors.

The CDR3 has 12 amino acids. V was trimmed by 5 bases and J by 2 bases, leaving 6 bases between them. Germline V gives CDR1 SEHNR, CDR2 FQNEAQ (reference sequence). Terminally differentiated effector memory CD45RA+ cells were excluded by CCR7 positive selection of CD45RO-negative cells. Repertoires were generated with immunoSEQ multiplex PCR, while TCRdb's copy carries only in-frame clones and drops some. The profile shows about 680,000 clones, roughly 94% of them singletons. Comment on this clone: Its antigen is undetermined.

V usage is TRBV7-9 and J usage is TRBJ2-5; unclear D gene. Sequencing was done on a sample of naive CD8+ T cells sorted from blood. The sequence derives from a man under 40 in good health. In nucleotides, the CDR3 is TGTGCCAGCAGCCGCATGCAAGAGACCCAGTACTTC. It codes for CASSRMQETQYF. Based on the CDR3 plus reference TRBV7-9 and TRBJ2-5, the full variable domain is DTGVSQNPRHKITKRGQNVTFRCDPISEHNRLYWYRQTLGQGPEFLTYFQNEAQLEKSRLLSDRFSAERPKGSFSTLEIQRTEQGDSAMYLCASSRMQETQYFGPGTRLLVL.